This passage covers 9 T cell receptor beta chains from one sample sequenced in a study of OX40 agonist ivuxolimab in advanced cancers. Some clones are missing from TCRdb's copy, which holds only in-frame ones; the method was immunoSEQ multiplex PCR. The repertoire holds about 40,000 clones, with around 86% as singletons. Sequenced material: CD4+ or CD8+ T cells sorted from blood, taken in a trial of the OX40 agonist ivuxolimab. Receptors originate from an adult with an advanced solid tumor such as melanoma, head and neck, liver or kidney cancer.

The rearrangement uses TRBV19 and TRBJ2-7; the D gene is possibly TRBD2 (7 bases). The ends were cut back, 5 bases at V and 0 bases at J, with 14 bases in the middle. The germline V gene has CDR1 LNHDA and CDR2 SQIVND (reference sequence). The CDR3 consists of 15 residues. The CDR3 here is CASSPEGGSSYEQYF. The DNA of the CDR3 is TGTGCCAGTAGTCCGGAGGGGGGGAGCTCCTACGAGCAGTACTTC.

The chain uses TRBV5-4 and TRBJ2-1, with D unresolved. V was trimmed by 6 bases and J by 9 bases, leaving 19 bases between them. This CDR3 has 14 residues. Germline CDR1 and CDR2: SGHNT and YYREEE (reference sequence). The CDR3 bases are TGTGCCAGCATTCCTTGGGCCTCTTCCGGTGAGCAGTTCTTC. Its protein product is CASIPWASSGEQFF.

In its sample, this clone was seen a few times. The rearrangement links TRBV27 to TRBJ2-1, with 7 nucleotides matching TRBD2. The CDR3 covers 15 residues. With 2 bases clipped from V and 7 bases from J, the junction kept 8 bases outside the gene matches. Germline values: CDR1 MNHEY, CDR2 SMNVEV (reference sequence). CDR3 DNA: TGTGCCAGCAGTTTAACCCCCGGACTAGTTAATGAGCAGTTCTTC. Translation: CASSLTPGLVNEQFF.

The chain is built from TRBV28 and TRBJ1-5, with D possibly matching TRBD1 (6 bases). V shed 1 base and J shed 6 bases, with 13 bases lying between them. The CDR3 has 15 residues. Germline CDR1 and CDR2: MDHEN and SYDVKM. The CDR3 DNA is TGTGCCAGCAGTTTATCTCGGGGGCTCGTTCAGCCCCAGCATTTT. It encodes CASSLSRGLVQPQHF.

The CDR3 region is CASRWGIEAFF. For the CDR3, the DNA is TGTGCAAGTCGCTGGGGAATAGAAGCTTTCTTT. The chain couples TRBV12-2 to TRBJ1-1. TRBV12-2 is a documented pseudogene. This CDR3 is 11 amino acids long.

The chain carries TRBV19 and TRBJ1-1; D is uncertain. This CDR3 region has 12 residues. Germline lookup yields CDR1 LNHDA and CDR2 SQIVND (reference sequence). Trimming pared 8 bases from V and 0 bases from J, leaving 7 bases between. CDR3 sequence (DNA): TGTGCCAGTTCCTCTATGAACACTGAAGCTTTCTTT. This sequence encodes CASSSMNTEAFF.

This sequence joins TRBV4-1 and TRBJ1-2; D call uncertain. Germline CDR1 reads MGHRA; CDR2 reads YSYEKL. The CDR3 has 14 amino acids. V dropped 6 bases and J dropped 3 bases, with 14 bases sitting between them. The CDR3 loop is CASRGPSIDYGYTF. CDR3 sequence (DNA): TGCGCCAGCAGAGGGCCATCAATAGACTATGGCTACACCTTC.

The J gene is TRBJ2-3, the V gene TRBV6-5; the D gene is possibly TRBD1 (6 bases). This CDR3 spans 16 amino acids. Germline V gives CDR1 MNHEY, CDR2 SVGAGI. The germline V and J ends were trimmed by 4 bases and 2 bases, with 16 bases remaining between them. The CDR3 here is CASSSPSDRNTDTQYF. Written as DNA, the CDR3 is TGTGCCAGCAGTTCTCCCTCTGACAGGAACACAGATACGCAGTATTTT.

The chain uses TRBV6-5 and TRBJ2-7, with D perhaps TRBD2 (6 bases). Germline V gene lookup returns CDR1 MNHEY and CDR2 SVGAGI. CDR3 length: 15 amino acids. Trimming cost V 7 bases and J 3 bases, with 19 bases left between them. The CDR3 is CASTKKIGGIYEQYF. The CDR3, as DNA: TGTGCCAGCACCAAGAAGATCGGAGGGATCTACGAGCAGTACTTC.